A single sample gave rise to the 15 T cell receptor beta chains below, sequenced in a study of blood T cell repertoires in COVID-19. The assay was immunoSEQ multiplex PCR, and TCRdb's table has in-frame clones only and misses some. Among around 190,000 clones listed, roughly 90% were seen once. Source material: peripheral blood. The receptor source for this set is a man in his 70s with active or convalescent COVID-19.

This sequence joins TRBV18 and TRBJ1-3, with D possibly TRBD1 on 6 matching bases. This CDR3 region has 16 residues. CDR1 and CDR2 (germline): KGHSH, LQKENI. Between the trimmed V and J ends, which lost 3 bases and 0 bases, there was a span of 12 bases. The CDR3 nucleotides are TGTGCCAGCTCACCGGGGCAGGGGATCTCTGGAAACACCATATATTTT. This codes for CASSPGQGISGNTIYF.

The rearrangement joins TRBV7-2 to TRBJ2-2, with 9 bases that match TRBD2. CDR3 length: 15 residues. Germline V gene sequence: CDR1 SGHTA, CDR2 FQGNSA. The V segment lost 4 bases and the J segment 6 bases; nucleotides outside the gene matches: 6. As DNA, the CDR3 is TGTGCCAGCAGCTCAATAGCGGGAGCGCCCGGGGAGCTGTTTTTT. This translates into CASSSIAGAPGELFF.

The rearrangement links TRBV10-3 to TRBJ1-2, with 7 bases fitting TRBD1. CDR3 length: 14 amino acids. J was trimmed by 2 bases and V by 4 bases; bases with no gene match: 4. Germline CDR1 and CDR2: ENHRY and SYGVKD. The CDR3 DNA is TGTGCCATCAGTGTATACAGGGGAAACTATGGCTACACCTTC. This gives the protein CAISVYRGNYGYTF.

This clone was seen once. The chain recombines TRBV18 with TRBJ2-6; D ambiguous. CDR3 size: 17 residues. Per the germline V gene, CDR1 is KGHSH and CDR2 is LQKENI. Trimming removed 2 bases from V and 0 bases from J, with 11 bases in between. The CDR3 region is CASSPRQARSGANVLTF. The CDR3 DNA reads TGTGCCAGCTCACCAAGGCAGGCTCGCTCTGGGGCCAACGTCCTGACTTTC.

CDR3 sequence (DNA): TGTGCCTGGACGCGACAGGTTGTCTCACCCCTCCACTTT. The encoded protein is CAWTRQVVSPLHF. The chain carries TRBV30 and TRBJ1-6; D might be TRBD1 (6 bases). The CDR3 has 13 amino acids. Trimming took off 4 bases at V and 10 bases at J, with 14 bases between the two ends. CDR1 is GTSNPN and CDR2 is SVGIG in the germline V gene (reference sequence).

The V gene is TRBV4-3, the J gene TRBJ2-5; 8 bases match TRBD1. J gave up 4 bases and V 7 bases, and 5 bases lay outside the gene matches. CDR3 size: 13 residues. Looked up from germline, CDR1 is LGHNA and CDR2 is YSLEER. DNA of the CDR3: TGCGCCAGCACGGACAGGGTAGGAGAGACCCAGTACTTC. As protein: CASTDRVGETQYF.

The V and J genes are TRBV12-3 or TRBV12-4 and TRBJ1-3; D uncertain. V lost 7 bases and J 7 bases, leaving 11 bases between the germline ends. This CDR3 has 12 residues. Written as DNA, the CDR3 is TGTGCCAGCACCTGGCGGCCGAACACCATATATTTT. Its translation is CASTWRPNTIYF.

The chain recombines TRBV9 with TRBJ1-1; TRBD1 is a possible D gene (5 bases). There are 15 residues in the CDR3. CDR1 is SGDLS and CDR2 is YYNGEE in the germline V gene. Between the trimmed V and J ends, which lost 1 base and 6 bases, there was a span of 16 bases. The CDR3 sequence is CASSVQGALNAEAFF. The DNA for the CDR3 is TGTGCCAGCAGCGTACAAGGGGCGCTCAACGCTGAAGCTTTCTTT. Filled out from reference TRBV9 and TRBJ1-1, the complete variable domain reads DSGVTQTPKHLITATGQRVTLRCSPRSGDLSVYWYQQSLDQGLQFLIQYYNGEERAKGNILERFSAQQFPDLHSELNLSSLELGDSALYFCASSVQGALNAEAFFGQGTRLTVV.

This sequence joins TRBV5-1 and TRBJ2-5; weak D call: TRBD2 (5 bases). The CDR3 is 12 residues long. Trimming shortened V by 7 bases and J by 5 bases, and 12 bases separated the two germline ends. Germline CDR1 SGHRS, CDR2 YFSETQ. CDR3 sequence (DNA): TGCGCCAGCTCAGCGGTTATGGAGACCCAGTACTTC. Protein sequence: CASSAVMETQYF.

The CDR3 spells CATSDPSIPGGQPQHF. CDR3 nucleotide sequence: TGTGCCACCAGTGATCCTTCTATACCGGGAGGTCAGCCCCAGCATTTT. This chain links TRBV24-1 with TRBJ1-5; D gene ambiguous. This CDR3 has 16 residues. Germline lookup yields CDR1 KGHDR and CDR2 SFDVKD. V was cut by 3 bases and J by 6 bases, with 17 bases left in between.

The chain recombines TRBV2 with TRBJ1-2; D is possibly TRBD1 (6 bases). The length of the CDR3 is 12 residues. V was trimmed by 5 bases and J by 8 bases, leaving 12 bases between them. Germline CDR1 and CDR2: SNHLY and FYNNEI. The CDR3: CASSTQGTGYTF. In DNA, the CDR3 is TGTGCCAGCAGTACACAAGGGACAGGCTACACCTTC.

This rearrangement joins TRBV24-1 to TRBJ2-7; 14 bases match TRBD2. The CDR3 covers 16 residues. Unmatched junction bases numbered 8, after V lost 4 bases and J lost 7 bases. The V gene's germline CDR1 is KGHDR and CDR2 SFDVKD. The CDR3 nucleotides read TGTGCCACCAGTGACCCGACTAGCGGGAGGGCCGGAGAGCAGTACTTC. Translating it yields CATSDPTSGRAGEQYF.

The chain joins TRBV30 to TRBJ1-4, with D unresolved. The V and J ends lost 4 bases and 8 bases respectively, with 11 bases between them. The CDR3 has 12 amino acids. Per the germline V gene, CDR1 is GTSNPN and CDR2 is SVGIG (reference sequence). The CDR3 DNA sequence: TGTGCCTGGACCCCCGGGAGGGAAAAACTGTTTTTT. As protein: CAWTPGREKLFF.

This chain joins TRBV2 and TRBJ2-7; 8 bases line up with TRBD2. Germline V gives CDR1 SNHLY, CDR2 FYNNEI. With V trimmed by 4 bases and J by 6 bases, 5 bases remained unmatched. The CDR3 contains 13 residues. CDR3 amino acids: CASSAQRGSEQYF. The CDR3 DNA sequence: TGTGCCAGCAGTGCCCAGCGGGGGTCCGAGCAGTACTTC.

The J gene is TRBJ1-1, the V gene TRBV6-5; D gene uncertain. Germline V CDR1 and CDR2: MNHEY, SVGAGI. This CDR3 has 13 amino acids. Trimming left V 2 bases short and J 6 bases short, with 10 bases between. The CDR3 region is CASSYNGRPEAFF. CDR3 DNA sequence: TGTGCCAGCAGTTACAACGGGAGGCCTGAAGCTTTCTTT.